This TCR beta chain was obtained from a study of shared clonotypes between healthy human individuals. Deletions cut 6 bases from V and 3 bases from J, with 10 bases between. CDR3 size: 13 residues. Germline lookup yields CDR1 MNHEY and CDR2 SVGAGI. The donor population consisted of healthy HIV-negative adults with no recent acute infections or vaccinations. On this clone: Its target is unknown. Other DNA sequences of this sample code for an identical CDR3.

Profiled with immunoSEQ multiplex PCR; TCRdb holds only in-frame clones, not every one. The repertoire holds about 1 million clones, with 70% to 80% as singletons. Findings and limits, study-wide: The study's rarefaction showed incomplete sorted-subset sequencing despite large depth.

Sequencing input: memory CD4+ T cells sorted from blood. The subset denotes: CD45RA-negative fraction. The rearrangement joins TRBV6-5 to TRBJ2-3; D perhaps matches TRBD2 (5 bases). The TCR comes from a man aged 18 to 30 in good health. CDR3: CASRPPGTDTQYF. DNA for the CDR3: TGTGCCAGCAGGCCCCCGGGAACAGATACGCAGTATTTT.